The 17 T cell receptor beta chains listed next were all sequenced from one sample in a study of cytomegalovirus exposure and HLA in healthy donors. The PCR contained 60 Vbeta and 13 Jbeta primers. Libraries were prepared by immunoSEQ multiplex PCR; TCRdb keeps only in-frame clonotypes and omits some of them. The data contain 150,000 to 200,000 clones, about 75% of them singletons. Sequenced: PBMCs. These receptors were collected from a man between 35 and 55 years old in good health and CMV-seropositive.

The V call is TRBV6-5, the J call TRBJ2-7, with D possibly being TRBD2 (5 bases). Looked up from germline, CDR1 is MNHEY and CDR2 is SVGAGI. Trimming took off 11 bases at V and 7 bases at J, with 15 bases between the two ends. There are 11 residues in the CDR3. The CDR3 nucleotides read TGTGCCGTTCGGGGTGCTGGAGAGCAGTACTTC. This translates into CAVRGAGEQYF.

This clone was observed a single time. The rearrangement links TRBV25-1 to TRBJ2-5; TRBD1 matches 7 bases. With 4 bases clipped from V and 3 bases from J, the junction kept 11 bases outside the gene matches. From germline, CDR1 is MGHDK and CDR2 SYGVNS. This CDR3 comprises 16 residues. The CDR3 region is CASSGWTGVGKETQYF. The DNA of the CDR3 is TGTGCCAGCAGTGGATGGACAGGCGTGGGAAAAGAGACCCAGTACTTC. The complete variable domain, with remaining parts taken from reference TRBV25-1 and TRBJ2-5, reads EADIYQTPRYLVIGTGKKITLECSQTMGHDKMYWYQQDPGMELHLIHYSYGVNSTEKGDLSSESTVSRIRTEHFPLTLESARPSHTSQYLCASSGWTGVGKETQYFGPGTRLLVL.

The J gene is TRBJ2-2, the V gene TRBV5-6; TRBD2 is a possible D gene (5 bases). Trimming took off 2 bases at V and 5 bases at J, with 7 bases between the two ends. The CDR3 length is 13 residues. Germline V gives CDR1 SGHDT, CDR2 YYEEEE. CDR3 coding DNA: TGTGCCAGCAGCTTTCCGGGGACCGGGGAGCTGTTTTTT. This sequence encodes CASSFPGTGELFF.

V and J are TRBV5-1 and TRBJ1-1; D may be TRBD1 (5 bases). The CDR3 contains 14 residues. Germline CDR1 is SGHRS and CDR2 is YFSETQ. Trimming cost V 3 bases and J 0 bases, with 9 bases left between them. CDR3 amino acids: CASSWGEMNTEAFF. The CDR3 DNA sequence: TGCGCCAGCAGCTGGGGGGAAATGAACACTGAAGCTTTCTTT.

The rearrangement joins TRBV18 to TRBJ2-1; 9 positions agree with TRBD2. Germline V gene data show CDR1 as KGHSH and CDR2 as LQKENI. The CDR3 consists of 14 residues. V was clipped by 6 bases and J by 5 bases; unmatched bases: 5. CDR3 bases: TGTGCCAGCTCTTTAACTAGCGGGCACAATGAGCAGTTCTTC. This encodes CASSLTSGHNEQFF.

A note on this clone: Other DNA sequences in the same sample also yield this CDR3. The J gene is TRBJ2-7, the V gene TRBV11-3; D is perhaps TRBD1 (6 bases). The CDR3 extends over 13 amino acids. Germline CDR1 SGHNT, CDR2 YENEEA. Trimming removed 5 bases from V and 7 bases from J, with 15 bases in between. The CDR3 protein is CASSPGQTREQYF. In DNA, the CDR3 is TGTGCCAGCAGCCCTGGACAGACGAGGGAGCAGTACTTC.

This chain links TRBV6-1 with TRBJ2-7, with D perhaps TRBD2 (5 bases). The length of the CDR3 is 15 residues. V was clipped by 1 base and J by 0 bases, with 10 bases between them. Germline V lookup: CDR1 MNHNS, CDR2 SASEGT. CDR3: CASSEEDGSSYEQYF. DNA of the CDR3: TGTGCCAGCAGTGAAGAGGATGGGAGCTCCTACGAGCAGTACTTC.

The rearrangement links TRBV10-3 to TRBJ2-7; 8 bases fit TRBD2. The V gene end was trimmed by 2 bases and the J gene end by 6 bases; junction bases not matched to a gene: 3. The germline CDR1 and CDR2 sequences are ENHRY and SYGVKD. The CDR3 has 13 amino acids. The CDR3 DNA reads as TGTGCCATCAGTGAGGGACTAGCTCGCGAGCAGTACTTC. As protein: CAISEGLAREQYF.

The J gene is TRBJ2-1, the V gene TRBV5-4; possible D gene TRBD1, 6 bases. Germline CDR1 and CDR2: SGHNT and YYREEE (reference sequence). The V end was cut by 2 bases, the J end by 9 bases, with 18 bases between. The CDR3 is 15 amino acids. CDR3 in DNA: TGTGCCAGCAGCTTAGCAACTGACAGGTTAGGTGAGCAGTTCTTC. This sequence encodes CASSLATDRLGEQFF.

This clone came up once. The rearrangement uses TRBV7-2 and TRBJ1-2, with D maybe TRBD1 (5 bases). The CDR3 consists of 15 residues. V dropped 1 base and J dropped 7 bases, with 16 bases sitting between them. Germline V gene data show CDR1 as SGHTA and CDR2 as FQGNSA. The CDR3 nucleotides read TGTGCCAGCAGCTTAGGGGTTTTGACAGCAAGTGGCTACACCTTC. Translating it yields CASSLGVLTASGYTF.

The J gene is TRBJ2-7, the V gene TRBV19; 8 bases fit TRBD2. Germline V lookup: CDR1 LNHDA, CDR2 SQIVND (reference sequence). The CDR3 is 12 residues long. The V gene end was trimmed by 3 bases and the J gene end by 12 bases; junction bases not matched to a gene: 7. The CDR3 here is CASSMEAGVLYF. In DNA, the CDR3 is TGTGCCAGTAGTATGGAAGCGGGAGTTCTGTACTTC.

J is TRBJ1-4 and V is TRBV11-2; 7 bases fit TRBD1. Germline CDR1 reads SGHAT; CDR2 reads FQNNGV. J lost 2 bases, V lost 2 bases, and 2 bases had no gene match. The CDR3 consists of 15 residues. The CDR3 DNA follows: TGTGCCAGCAGCTTAAGAGGGGGCACTAATGAAAAACTGTTTTTT. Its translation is CASSLRGGTNEKLFF.

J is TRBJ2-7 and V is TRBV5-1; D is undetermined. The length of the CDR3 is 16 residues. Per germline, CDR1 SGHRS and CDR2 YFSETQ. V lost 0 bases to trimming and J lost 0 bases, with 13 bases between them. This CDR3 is CASSLAPPPSSYEQYF. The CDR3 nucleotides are TGCGCCAGCAGCTTGGCCCCTCCACCGAGCTCCTACGAGCAGTACTTC.

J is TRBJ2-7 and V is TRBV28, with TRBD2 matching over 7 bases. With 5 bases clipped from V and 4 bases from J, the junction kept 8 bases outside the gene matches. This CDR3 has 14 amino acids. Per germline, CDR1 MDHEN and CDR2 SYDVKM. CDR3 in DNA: TGTGCCAGCAGTCTCAGAGGGGAGGGGTACGAGCAGTACTTC. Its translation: CASSLRGEGYEQYF.

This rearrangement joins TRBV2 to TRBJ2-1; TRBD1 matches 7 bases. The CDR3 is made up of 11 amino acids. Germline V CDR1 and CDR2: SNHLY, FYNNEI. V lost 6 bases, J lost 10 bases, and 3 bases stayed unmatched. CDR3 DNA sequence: TGTGCCAGCAGACACAGGGGCGAGCAGTTCTTC. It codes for CASRHRGEQFF.

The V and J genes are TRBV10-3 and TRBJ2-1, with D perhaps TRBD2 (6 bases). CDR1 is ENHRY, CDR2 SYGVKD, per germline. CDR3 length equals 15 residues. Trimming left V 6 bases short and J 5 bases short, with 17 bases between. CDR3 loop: CAISQDSRENNEQFF. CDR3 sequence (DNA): TGTGCCATCAGCCAAGACTCGCGGGAAAACAATGAGCAGTTCTTC.

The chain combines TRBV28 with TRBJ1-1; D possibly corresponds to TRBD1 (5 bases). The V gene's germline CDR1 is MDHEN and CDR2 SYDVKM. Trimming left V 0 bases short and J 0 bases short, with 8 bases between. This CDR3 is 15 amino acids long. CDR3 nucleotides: TGTGCCAGCAGTTTATGGGGACTGATGAACACTGAAGCTTTCTTT. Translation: CASSLWGLMNTEAFF.